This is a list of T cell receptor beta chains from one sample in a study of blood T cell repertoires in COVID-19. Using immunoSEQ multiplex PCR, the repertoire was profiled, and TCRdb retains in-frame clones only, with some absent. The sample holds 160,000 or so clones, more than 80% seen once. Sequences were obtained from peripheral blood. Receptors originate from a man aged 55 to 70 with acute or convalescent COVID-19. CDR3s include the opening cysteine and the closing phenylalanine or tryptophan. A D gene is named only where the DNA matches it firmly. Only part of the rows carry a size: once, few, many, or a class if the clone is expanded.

cdr3_nt: TGTGCCATCAGTGAAAGAGACGAGCAGTACTTC; cdr3_aa: CAISERDEQYF; d_call: .; j_call: TRBJ2-7; v_call: TRBV10-3; clone_size: .
cdr3_nt: TGTGCCACCAGTGTCGGGGGGGCCACAGATACGCAGTATTTT; cdr3_aa: CATSVGGATDTQYF; d_call: TRBD2; j_call: TRBJ2-3; v_call: TRBV24-1; clone_size: once
cdr3_nt: TGTGCCAGCACCCCCGGGGGGGGGCATGAAAAACTGTTTTTT; cdr3_aa: CASTPGGGHEKLFF; d_call: .; j_call: TRBJ1-4; v_call: TRBV21-1; clone_size: .
cdr3_nt: TGTGCCAGCAGCGTAGAGGGGGCGCCGGATACGCAGTATTTT; cdr3_aa: CASSVEGAPDTQYF; d_call: TRBD1; j_call: TRBJ2-3; v_call: TRBV9; clone_size: once
cdr3_nt: TGTGCCAGCTCACCAAACAGCCCAGACTCTGGAAACACCATATATTTT; cdr3_aa: CASSPNSPDSGNTIYF; d_call: .; j_call: TRBJ1-3; v_call: TRBV18; clone_size: .
cdr3_nt: TGTGCCAGCAGTCCCAGCGACAGGTCCCCTAGATTC; cdr3_aa: CASSPSDRSPRF; d_call: .; j_call: TRBJ1-2; v_call: TRBV12-3/TRBV12-4; clone_size: .
cdr3_nt: TGTGCCAGCAGCATGTCCGGGACAGGGGGAGGAAACACTGAAGCTTTCTTT; cdr3_aa: CASSMSGTGGGNTEAFF; d_call: TRBD1; j_call: TRBJ1-1; v_call: TRBV7-2; clone_size: .
cdr3_nt: TGCAGCGTTGAAGCAGAAACTAATGAAAAACTGTTTTTT; cdr3_aa: CSVEAETNEKLFF; d_call: .; j_call: TRBJ1-4; v_call: TRBV29-1; clone_size: .
cdr3_nt: TGTGCCAGCAGCCGACAGGTAGCTAACTATGGCTACACCTTC; cdr3_aa: CASSRQVANYGYTF; d_call: .; j_call: TRBJ1-2; v_call: TRBV5-4; clone_size: .
cdr3_nt: TGTGCCACCCGGGACAGGGATTACAATGAGCAGTTCTTC; cdr3_aa: CATRDRDYNEQFF; d_call: TRBD1; j_call: TRBJ2-1; v_call: TRBV24-1; clone_size: .
cdr3_nt: TGTGCCAGCAGTCCATGGACTAGCGGCTTGCAAGAGACCCAGTACTTC; cdr3_aa: CASSPWTSGLQETQYF; d_call: TRBD2; j_call: TRBJ2-5; v_call: TRBV6-2/TRBV6-3; clone_size: .
cdr3_nt: TGCGCCAGCAGCCCGGCGGGGTCTGGGGCCAACGTCCTGACTTTC; cdr3_aa: CASSPAGSGANVLTF; d_call: .; j_call: TRBJ2-6; v_call: TRBV5-1; clone_size: .
cdr3_nt: TGTGCCAGCAGTGAAACCCCCCCGTGGAGCGTTATAGCCAAAAACATTCAGTACTTC; cdr3_aa: CASSETPPWSVIAKNIQYF; d_call: .; j_call: TRBJ2-4; v_call: TRBV2; clone_size: .
cdr3_nt: TGCGCCAGCAGCTTACAGGTTCCTGGGGCCAACGTCCTGACTTTC; cdr3_aa: CASSLQVPGANVLTF; d_call: .; j_call: TRBJ2-6; v_call: TRBV5-1; clone_size: once
cdr3_nt: TGTGCCAGCAGGGGGGCCTCCACAGATACGCAGTATTTT; cdr3_aa: CASRGASTDTQYF; d_call: .; j_call: TRBJ2-3; v_call: TRBV27; clone_size: .
cdr3_nt: TGTGCCAGCAGGCTAGGGGGTATGACTGAAGCTTTCTTT; cdr3_aa: CASRLGGMTEAFF; d_call: .; j_call: TRBJ1-1; v_call: TRBV5-4; clone_size: .
cdr3_nt: TGTGCCAGCAGCGCGGGACTAGGGCCGGTGTATGAGCAGTTCTTC; cdr3_aa: CASSAGLGPVYEQFF; d_call: TRBD2; j_call: TRBJ2-1; v_call: TRBV5-5; clone_size: once
cdr3_nt: TGTGCCAGCAGTTTTTCAGGGAGGTATACTGAAGCTTTCTTT; cdr3_aa: CASSFSGRYTEAFF; d_call: .; j_call: TRBJ1-1; v_call: TRBV6-5; clone_size: .
cdr3_nt: TGTGCCAGCAAAAGTCAAGGCAGGGCGGCGGAAAAACTGTTTTTT; cdr3_aa: CASKSQGRAAEKLFF; d_call: .; j_call: TRBJ1-4; v_call: TRBV6-5; clone_size: .
cdr3_nt: TGCGCCAGCAGCCGGACAGGGGAAAAGGGTCAGCCCCAGCATTTT; cdr3_aa: CASSRTGEKGQPQHF; d_call: TRBD1; j_call: TRBJ1-5; v_call: TRBV5-1; clone_size: .
cdr3_nt: TGTGCCAGCAGCTTAAGCGGGGGGACAGATACGCAGTATTTT; cdr3_aa: CASSLSGGTDTQYF; d_call: TRBD2; j_call: TRBJ2-3; v_call: TRBV7-3; clone_size: .
cdr3_nt: TGTGCCAGCATAAGACAGGGCAATCAGCCCCAGCATTTT; cdr3_aa: CASIRQGNQPQHF; d_call: .; j_call: TRBJ1-5; v_call: TRBV6-5; clone_size: .
cdr3_nt: TGTGCCAGCAGCAAAGACCGGACAGGCAGAGATAGCAATCAGCCCCAGCATTTT; cdr3_aa: CASSKDRTGRDSNQPQHF; d_call: .; j_call: TRBJ1-5; v_call: TRBV21-1; clone_size: .
cdr3_nt: TGTGCCTGGAGAGCGACAGGAGCCAACTATGGCTACACCTTC; cdr3_aa: CAWRATGANYGYTF; d_call: .; j_call: TRBJ1-2; v_call: TRBV30; clone_size: .
cdr3_nt: TGTGCCATCAGTGAGTCGATTTCTAGCGGGGACTACACCGGGGAGCTGTTTTTT; cdr3_aa: CAISESISSGDYTGELFF; d_call: TRBD2; j_call: TRBJ2-2; v_call: TRBV10-3; clone_size: .
cdr3_nt: TGCGCCAGCAGCTTTACCGCGGGGGGCTTGCTGGATGAGCAGTTCTTC; cdr3_aa: CASSFTAGGLLDEQFF; d_call: TRBD2; j_call: TRBJ2-1; v_call: TRBV5-1; clone_size: .
cdr3_nt: TGTGCCAGCCAGTCCGGGACAAGATATCAGCCCCAGCATTTT; cdr3_aa: CASQSGTRYQPQHF; d_call: .; j_call: TRBJ1-5; v_call: TRBV5-8; clone_size: .
cdr3_nt: TGTGCCAGTCGACAGGGGCCCTCCTACGAGCAGTACTTC; cdr3_aa: CASRQGPSYEQYF; d_call: TRBD1; j_call: TRBJ2-7; v_call: TRBV2; clone_size: .
cdr3_nt: TGTGCCAGCCACCGGAGGGTCGGGGGGCTAACTGAAGCTTTCTTT; cdr3_aa: CASHRRVGGLTEAFF; d_call: .; j_call: TRBJ1-1; v_call: TRBV5-4; clone_size: .
cdr3_nt: TGTGCCAGCAGTGAAGGGTTCGTGGGGGGGTCAGATACGCAGTATTTT; cdr3_aa: CASSEGFVGGSDTQYF; d_call: TRBD2; j_call: TRBJ2-3; v_call: TRBV25-1; clone_size: .
cdr3_nt: TGTGCCTGGAGTATTGGGCAGGGCGATTCACCCCTCCACTTT; cdr3_aa: CAWSIGQGDSPLHF; d_call: .; j_call: TRBJ1-6; v_call: TRBV30; clone_size: .
cdr3_nt: TGTGCCAGCAGCTTAGGCGGGACGACCCTCCACTTT; cdr3_aa: CASSLGGTTLHF; d_call: .; j_call: TRBJ1-6; v_call: TRBV7-9; clone_size: few
cdr3_nt: TGTGCCAGCAGTGATAGGAACATGGGAGAATACTACGAGCAGTACTTC; cdr3_aa: CASSDRNMGEYYEQYF; d_call: .; j_call: TRBJ2-7; v_call: TRBV6-1; clone_size: .
cdr3_nt: TGTGCCAGCAGCAGGGAACTACTCGGTGGTGAGCAGTTCTTC; cdr3_aa: CASSRELLGGEQFF; d_call: .; j_call: TRBJ2-1; v_call: TRBV7-9; clone_size: few
cdr3_nt: TGCGCCAGCAGCCAGGAGGACGGCTACTATGGCTACACCTTC; cdr3_aa: CASSQEDGYYGYTF; d_call: .; j_call: TRBJ1-2; v_call: TRBV4-1; clone_size: few
cdr3_nt: TGTGCCAGCAGCGAGCAGGGGACCGCTATCTTT; cdr3_aa: CASSEQGTAIF; d_call: .; j_call: TRBJ1-1; v_call: TRBV5-6; clone_size: .
cdr3_nt: TGTGCCAGCAGCCGGGGTCGGGACTATGGCTACACCTTC; cdr3_aa: CASSRGRDYGYTF; d_call: .; j_call: TRBJ1-2; v_call: TRBV6-4; clone_size: .
cdr3_nt: TGTGCCAGCACCGGAACGACTAGCGGATACGACTCCTACAATGAGCAGTTCTTC; cdr3_aa: CASTGTTSGYDSYNEQFF; d_call: TRBD2; j_call: TRBJ2-1; v_call: TRBV2; clone_size: .
cdr3_nt: TGTGCCAGCAGCCAAGATGTACGGGGATTCATGGTTTACGAGCAGTACTTC; cdr3_aa: CASSQDVRGFMVYEQYF; d_call: .; j_call: TRBJ2-7; v_call: TRBV4-2; clone_size: .
cdr3_nt: TGTGCCAGCAGCCCCTTAGCGGGGGGGTTTGCAGATACGCAGTATTTT; cdr3_aa: CASSPLAGGFADTQYF; d_call: TRBD2; j_call: TRBJ2-3; v_call: TRBV5-8; clone_size: .
cdr3_nt: TGTGCCAGTAGTCAAGGGGCGAACACTGAAGCTTTCTTT; cdr3_aa: CASSQGANTEAFF; d_call: .; j_call: TRBJ1-1; v_call: TRBV19; clone_size: .
cdr3_nt: TGTGCCAGCAGCAGGGGACAGGGGGTTAAAAACATTCAGTACTTC; cdr3_aa: CASSRGQGVKNIQYF; d_call: TRBD1; j_call: TRBJ2-4; v_call: TRBV5-8; clone_size: .
cdr3_nt: TGTGCCAGCAGTGAGGGGACAGGGGGAACTAATGAAAAACTGTTTTTT; cdr3_aa: CASSEGTGGTNEKLFF; d_call: TRBD1; j_call: TRBJ1-4; v_call: TRBV6-1; clone_size: .
cdr3_nt: TGTGCCAGCAGCATCGGGGGGTCGCATGGCTACACCTTC; cdr3_aa: CASSIGGSHGYTF; d_call: .; j_call: TRBJ1-2; v_call: TRBV7-3; clone_size: .
cdr3_nt: TGTGCCAGCAGGCTCCTTAGCGGGGTTATCGGGGAGCTGTTTTTT; cdr3_aa: CASRLLSGVIGELFF; d_call: TRBD2; j_call: TRBJ2-2; v_call: TRBV11-1; clone_size: .
cdr3_nt: TGTGCCTGGAGTGTAACTAGCGGGGGGCGGACCGGGGAGCTGTTTTTT; cdr3_aa: CAWSVTSGGRTGELFF; d_call: TRBD2; j_call: TRBJ2-2; v_call: TRBV30; clone_size: .
cdr3_nt: TGCAGCGTGACTCAGGGGGTCGGACCCGATTCACCCCTCCACTTT; cdr3_aa: CSVTQGVGPDSPLHF; d_call: TRBD1; j_call: TRBJ1-6; v_call: TRBV29-1; clone_size: .
cdr3_nt: TGTGCCAGCAGCCCAACGATGGGACTAGTTACAGATACGCAGTATTTT; cdr3_aa: CASSPTMGLVTDTQYF; d_call: TRBD2; j_call: TRBJ2-3; v_call: TRBV7-9; clone_size: .
cdr3_nt: TGTGCCAGCAGTGAAGCGCTAGCGGGGGTTCTCGGGATAGATACGCAGTATTTT; cdr3_aa: CASSEALAGVLGIDTQYF; d_call: TRBD2; j_call: TRBJ2-3; v_call: TRBV2; clone_size: .
cdr3_nt: TGTGCCAGCAGTTACTCGTCAGGGGGCTATGGCTACACCTTC; cdr3_aa: CASSYSSGGYGYTF; d_call: TRBD1; j_call: TRBJ1-2; v_call: TRBV6-5; clone_size: .
cdr3_nt: TGTGCCAGCAGTGGGCTGGGCGAAAAACTGTTTTTT; cdr3_aa: CASSGLGEKLFF; d_call: .; j_call: TRBJ1-4; v_call: TRBV12-3/TRBV12-4; clone_size: .
cdr3_nt: TGTGGTACAGGGGGGGGCCGGTGGGAGACCCAGTACTTC; cdr3_aa: CGTGGGRWETQYF; d_call: .; j_call: TRBJ2-5; v_call: TRBV6-6; clone_size: .
cdr3_nt: TGCGCCAGCAGCCTCGGACAGGGTCAAGCTGGAAACACCATATATTTT; cdr3_aa: CASSLGQGQAGNTIYF; d_call: TRBD1; j_call: TRBJ1-3; v_call: TRBV4-1; clone_size: .
cdr3_nt: TGTGCCACCAGCAGACTAAACAATGAGCAGTTCTTC; cdr3_aa: CATSRLNNEQFF; d_call: .; j_call: TRBJ2-1; v_call: TRBV15; clone_size: .